This T cell receptor beta chain was profiled in a study of blood T cell repertoires in COVID-19. About the study: COVID-19 samples from acute and convalescent phases originated in the United States, Italy and Spain. T cells, B-cell-depleted T cells, or PBMCs provided the cDNA or gDNA that served as material.

In the authors' workflow: Quantification of nucleated cells was approximated via reference gene primer amplification. The table came from immunoSEQ multiplex PCR; TCRdb's copy has only in-frame clones and leaves some out. V, J and clone size are those of that table, while D and trimming were read from the DNA. The sample shows about 90,000 clones, approximately 86% of them seen only once. V was cut by 10 bases and J by 1 base, with 23 bases left in between. From germline, CDR1 is LNHDA and CDR2 SQIVND (reference sequence). The CDR3 is 17 residues long. The sequenced material came from peripheral blood. This chain links TRBV19 with TRBJ1-3; D call uncertain. The source of this sequence is an older man with active or convalescent COVID-19. The CDR3 region has the DNA TGTGCCACCACAGAATATGGGAGGCCACTTTCTGGAAACACCATATATTTT. Its protein product is CATTEYGRPLSGNTIYF.